One and the same sample provided the 8 T cell receptor beta chains below, sequenced in a study of metastatic and nonmetastatic thyroid tumors. MiXCR re-clonotyped the PCR reads for TCRdb. This table holds tens of thousands of clones, 9.5% to 13% found once. Nobody among the patients had been given any treatment before thyroid surgery. The sequencing sample was made of blood. The origin of the receptors is a male donor with papillary thyroid cancer or a benign thyroid nodule (not recorded which). Some clones in this sample may be carry-over from other donors' samples.

This clone was recorded many times. This sequence joins TRBV20-1 and TRBJ2-7, with 8 nucleotides matching TRBD2. V shed 6 bases and J 2 bases; nucleotides not matched to a gene: 9. Germline V gives CDR1 DFQATT, CDR2 SNEGSKA (reference sequence). This CDR3 contains 14 residues. In nucleotides, the CDR3 is TGCAGTGCCCTGACTAGCGTAACCGCCTACGAGCAGTACTTC. It translates to CSALTSVTAYEQYF.

Remarks on this clone: Since a much larger clone is just one base distant, this may be a read error. V is TRBV7-9 and J is TRBJ1-1; D gene uncertain. CDR3 length equals 12 residues. Trimming left V 2 bases short and J 3 bases short, with 4 bases between. CDR1 SEHNR and CDR2 FQNEAQ come from the germline V gene (reference sequence). In DNA form, the CDR3 reads TGTGCCAGCAGCTTAACGTACACTGAAGCTTTCTTT. It codes for CASSLTYTEAFF.

Notes on this clone: Germline and junction disagree at one end, which may indicate a read error. The V gene is TRBV25-1, the J gene TRBJ2-3; D remains ambiguous. The germline V gene encodes CDR1 MGHDK and CDR2 SYGVNS. The CDR3 has 12 residues. The CDR3 spells CASSDFTYTQYF. CDR3 DNA: TGTGCCAGCAGTGATTTCACATATACTCAGTATTTT.

This clone has only a few counts. One junction end disagrees with the germline gene, perhaps due to a read error. The chain links TRBV28 to TRBJ1-2; maybe TRBD1 (6 bases). CDR1 and CDR2 from the germline V gene are MDHEN and SYDVKM. CDR3 length equals 14 residues. The CDR3 is CPSNRAGAYYGYTF. DNA for the CDR3: TGTCCCAGCAACCGCGCAGGGGCTTATTACGGCTACACCTTC.

This clone was counted a few times. This chain joins TRBV6-2 or TRBV6-3 and TRBJ2-2; D is perhaps TRBD1 (5 bases). This CDR3 region has 15 residues. Between the trimmed V and J ends, which lost 1 base and 7 bases, there was a span of 13 bases. Looked up from germline, CDR1 is MNHEY and CDR2 is SVGEGT. This CDR3 reads CASSYLNRPGGELFF. The DNA of the CDR3 is TGTGCCAGCAGTTACTTGAACAGGCCGGGCGGGGAGCTGTTTTTT.

The table lists this clone with many counts. The gene calls are TRBV6-4 and TRBJ1-1; possible D gene TRBD1, 5 bases. Trimming took 0 bases from V and 5 from J, leaving 7 bases between them. CDR3 length equals 13 residues. Germline V gene lookup returns CDR1 MRHNA and CDR2 SNTAGT. The CDR3 region is CASSDSGGTEAFF. The CDR3 region has the DNA TGTGCCAGCAGTGACTCGGGGGGGACTGAAGCTTTCTTT.

In its sample, this clone was seen many times. The CDR3 reads CASSLDRNQPQHF. The CDR3 nucleotides are TGCGCCAGCAGCTTGGACAGGAATCAGCCCCAGCATTTT. The chain uses TRBV5-1 and TRBJ1-5, with a possible D match to TRBD1 (5 bases). The length of the CDR3 is 13 residues. V lost 0 bases and J 4 bases, leaving 5 bases between the germline ends. Per the germline V gene, CDR1 is SGHRS and CDR2 is YFSETQ.

This clone has a count of ten or more. This rearrangement joins TRBV6-1 to TRBJ2-6; 9 bases fit TRBD2. The CDR3 totals 19 residues. The ends lost 2 bases at V and 4 bases at J; junction bases unmatched: 12. Per germline, CDR1 MNHNS and CDR2 SASEGT. The CDR3 protein is CASSERGPAGGEGANVLTF. CDR3 DNA: TGTGCCAGCAGTGAAAGGGGCCCAGCGGGAGGAGAGGGGGCCAACGTCCTGACTTTC.